Shown below are 20 T cell receptor beta chains from a single sample sequenced in a study of cytomegalovirus exposure and HLA in healthy donors. Amplification used 60 Vbeta primers and 13 Jbeta primers. Some clones are missing from TCRdb's copy, which holds only in-frame ones; the method was immunoSEQ multiplex PCR. The sample consists of 100,000 to 140,000 clones, around three quarters of them appearing once. Sequenced material: PBMCs. The receptors derive from a male donor in good health and CMV-seronegative.

The chain uses TRBV5-1 and TRBJ2-5, with 8 bases matching TRBD2. CDR1 and CDR2 from the germline V gene are SGHRS and YFSETQ. This CDR3 contains 14 residues. V shed 4 bases and J 4 bases; nucleotides not matched to a gene: 6. The CDR3 DNA follows: TGCGCCAGCAGCCCTACTAGCGGCCCAGAGACCCAGTACTTC. Protein product: CASSPTSGPETQYF.

This clone was recorded only once. The chain recombines TRBV4-1 with TRBJ2-7, with D perhaps TRBD2 (6 bases). V was shortened by 5 bases and J by 0 bases, with 14 bases between the two germline ends. CDR1 and CDR2 (germline): MGHRA, YSYEKL. The CDR3 has 15 amino acids. CDR3 region: CASSSRDLISYEQYF. For the CDR3, the DNA is TGCGCCAGCAGCTCCCGGGACTTGATCTCCTACGAGCAGTACTTC.

The V call is TRBV19, the J call TRBJ1-2; TRBD1 might be the D (6 bases). From germline, CDR1 is LNHDA and CDR2 SQIVND (reference sequence). The CDR3 has 14 residues. The ends were cut back, 4 bases at V and 12 bases at J, with 21 bases in the middle. The CDR3 sequence: CASSTTGQSFLHTF. In DNA form, the CDR3 reads TGTGCCAGTAGTACCACTGGACAGTCTTTTTTACACACCTTC.

Comments on this clone: Mismatch with germline at one junction end may stem from a read error. V usage is TRBV7-3 and J usage is TRBJ2-2, with D maybe TRBD2 (6 bases). This CDR3 is built from 14 residues. Germline CDR1 reads SGHTA; CDR2 reads FQGTGA. CDR3 nucleotide sequence: TGTGCCAGGGGCCCGACTCTTAACACCGGGGGGCTGTTTTTT. This encodes CARGPTLNTGGLFF. The full variable domain, with the rest looked up from reference TRBV7-3 and TRBJ2-2, is GAGVSQTPSNKVTEKGKYVELRCDPISGHTALYWYRQSLGQGPEFLIYFQGTGAADDSGLPNDRFFAVRPEGSVSTLKIQRTERGDSAVYLCARGPTLNTGGLFFGEGSRLTVL.

The chain is built from TRBV6-5 and TRBJ1-5; 8 bases map to TRBD1. CDR1 is MNHEY, CDR2 SVGAGI, per germline. The length of the CDR3 is 14 residues. Trimming cost V 5 bases and J 2 bases; bases outside gene matches: 2. CDR3 sequence (DNA): TGTGCCAGCAGTATACAGGGGGGCAATCAGCCCCAGCATTTT. Protein: CASSIQGGNQPQHF.

The J gene is TRBJ1-1, the V gene TRBV5-1; D is possibly TRBD1 (6 bases). This CDR3 spans 13 amino acids. Per the germline V gene, CDR1 is SGHRS and CDR2 is YFSETQ. V was clipped by 4 bases and J by 5 bases, with 12 bases between them. The CDR3 region has the DNA TGCGCCAGCAGCCGTTGGGGGCGGACTGAAGCTTTCTTT. Translating gives CASSRWGRTEAFF.

V usage is TRBV5-1 and J usage is TRBJ2-7; 10 bases map to TRBD2. Germline V gene sequence: CDR1 SGHRS, CDR2 YFSETQ. The J segment lost 1 base and the V segment lost 7 bases, leaving 11 bases of the junction unmatched. This CDR3 is 16 amino acids long. CDR3 amino acids: CASGVAGGRESYEQYF. In DNA form, the CDR3 reads TGCGCCAGCGGAGTAGCGGGAGGTAGGGAGTCCTACGAGCAGTACTTC.

This sequence joins TRBV7-2 and TRBJ2-1; 8 bases match TRBD2. CDR3 length: 17 residues. V lost 5 bases, J lost 9 bases, and 18 bases stayed unmatched. Germline V gene data show CDR1 as SGHTA and CDR2 as FQGNSA. DNA of the CDR3: TGTGCCAGCAGCCCTTGGGGGAAAGGACTAGCTTCCGGTGAGCAGTTCTTC. This gives the protein CASSPWGKGLASGEQFF. Looking up the rest from reference TRBV7-2 and TRBJ2-1 gives the full variable domain: GAGVSQSPSNKVTEKGKDVELRCDPISGHTALYWYRQSLGQGLEFLIYFQGNSAPDKSGLPSDRFSAERTGGSVSTLTIQRTQQEDSAVYLCASSPWGKGLASGEQFFGPGTRLTVL.

The V call is TRBV20-1, the J call TRBJ2-7, with D uncertain. The V gene lost 2 bases and the J gene lost 7 bases, with 9 bases spanning the gap. CDR1 DFQATT and CDR2 SNEGSKA come from the germline V gene (reference sequence). There are 11 residues in the CDR3. CDR3 amino acids: CSARFLLEQYF. The CDR3 nucleotides are TGCAGTGCTAGATTCCTGTTGGAGCAGTACTTC.

The V gene is TRBV7-3, the J gene TRBJ2-7, with D tentatively TRBD1 (5 bases). V was shortened by 0 bases and J by 3 bases, with 6 bases between the two germline ends. Germline V gene sequence: CDR1 SGHTA, CDR2 FQGTGA. The CDR3 has 13 residues. Here the CDR3 reads CASSLTQGYEQYF. In DNA form, the CDR3 reads TGTGCCAGCAGCTTAACGCAGGGCTACGAGCAGTACTTC. The full variable domain, in which reference TRBV7-3 and TRBJ2-7 provide the parts outside the CDR3, is GAGVSQTPSNKVTEKGKYVELRCDPISGHTALYWYRQSLGQGPEFLIYFQGTGAADDSGLPNDRFFAVRPEGSVSTLKIQRTERGDSAVYLCASSLTQGYEQYFGPGTRLTVT.

This clone was picked up one time. The chain links TRBV30 to TRBJ2-1, with D perhaps matching TRBD2 (6 bases). This CDR3 has 13 amino acids. The V end was cut by 2 bases, the J end by 4 bases, with 9 bases between. Germline V gives CDR1 GTSNPN, CDR2 SVGIG (reference sequence). The CDR3 is CAWSSAGYNEQFF. CDR3 nucleotides: TGTGCCTGGAGTTCGGCGGGATACAATGAGCAGTTCTTC.

This chain joins TRBV9 and TRBJ1-2; 7 nucleotides line up with TRBD1. Losses at the gene ends were 3 bases for V and 6 bases for J; bases not matched to a gene: 8. The CDR3 contains 14 residues. Germline V lookup: CDR1 SGDLS, CDR2 YYNGEE. The CDR3 loop is CASSAQTGSDGYTF. The CDR3 DNA sequence: TGTGCCAGCAGCGCCCAGACAGGGTCGGATGGCTACACCTTC.

DNA for the CDR3: TGTGCCAGCAGTTACTCGATAGACTACAATGAGCAGTTCTTC. This encodes CASSYSIDYNEQFF. This sequence joins TRBV6-5 and TRBJ2-1; D remains unclear. V gave up 0 bases and J gave up 3 bases, with 6 bases separating them. The CDR3 runs 14 residues. Germline lookup yields CDR1 MNHEY and CDR2 SVGAGI.

This clone has only one observation. This chain connects TRBV19 to TRBJ2-2; D perhaps matches TRBD1 (5 bases). The CDR3 is 13 amino acids. Trimming took 5 bases from V and 7 from J, leaving 11 bases between them. Germline V lookup: CDR1 LNHDA, CDR2 SQIVND (reference sequence). CDR3 DNA sequence: TGTGCCAGTAGTCTCATAGGGGTCGGGGAGCTGTTTTTT. This codes for CASSLIGVGELFF.

J is TRBJ2-5 and V is TRBV10-1; 14 bases agree with TRBD2. The V segment lost 5 bases and the J segment 1 base; nucleotides outside the gene matches: 6. Germline-derived CDR1 and CDR2 are WNHNN and SYGVQD (reference sequence). CDR3 length: 17 residues. The CDR3 sequence is CASSPGTSGRGQETQYF. The CDR3 DNA follows: TGCGCCAGCAGTCCTGGGACTAGCGGGAGAGGCCAAGAGACCCAGTACTTC.

The rearrangement joins TRBV11-2 to TRBJ2-3; 16 bases are shared with TRBD2. The length of the CDR3 is 17 residues. The V gene end was trimmed by 4 bases and the J gene end by 2 bases; junction bases not matched to a gene: 3. CDR1 is SGHAT and CDR2 is FQNNGV in the germline V gene. The CDR3 DNA sequence: TGTGCCAGCAGCTCCGGGACTAGCGGGAGGGCCACAGATACGCAGTATTTT. It is translated as CASSSGTSGRATDTQYF.

The chain couples TRBV7-3 to TRBJ1-1; weak D call: TRBD1 (5 bases). The CDR3 consists of 15 residues. V was cut by 2 bases and J by 5 bases, with 15 bases left in between. The germline V gene has CDR1 SGHTA and CDR2 FQGTGA. The CDR3 coding sequence is TGTGCCAGCAGCTTATTAGGGGCCCCTCAGACTGAAGCTTTCTTT. This encodes CASSLLGAPQTEAFF.

This rearrangement joins TRBV5-5 to TRBJ2-7; D call uncertain. V lost 4 bases and J lost 6, with 11 bases in between. The CDR3 has 12 amino acids. CDR1 and CDR2 from the germline V gene are SGHKS and YYEKEE (reference sequence). This CDR3 is CASSESSSEQYF. The CDR3 DNA sequence: TGTGCCAGCAGCGAATCCTCGAGCGAGCAGTACTTC.

The gene calls are TRBV30 and TRBJ1-2, with D perhaps TRBD1 (5 bases). CDR3 length equals 17 residues. The ends were cut back, 1 base at V and 2 bases at J, with 20 bases in the middle. Germline V gene sequence: CDR1 GTSNPN, CDR2 SVGIG (reference sequence). Here the CDR3 DNA reads TGTGCCTGGAGTGATGGTGGTTTGACAGTTACCAACTATGGCTACACCTTC. Translated, it gives CAWSDGGLTVTNYGYTF. The full variable domain, in which reference TRBV30 and TRBJ1-2 provide the parts outside the CDR3, is SQTIHQWPATLVQPVGSPLSLECTVEGTSNPNLYWYRQAAGRGLQLLFYSVGIGQISSEVPQNLSASRPQDRQFILSSKKLLLSDSGFYLCAWSDGGLTVTNYGYTFGSGTRLTVV.

The chain combines TRBV27 with TRBJ2-5; 12 positions match TRBD2. The last part of the DNA fits TRBJ2-7 better; the J call may be wrong. CDR3 length: 16 residues. CDR1 is MNHEY and CDR2 is SMNVEV in the germline V gene (reference sequence). The DNA for the CDR3 is TGTGCCAGCAGTATTCGACTAGCGGGAGACTCCTACGAGCAGTACTTC. Its protein is CASSIRLAGDSYEQYF.